The T cell receptor beta chain described here comes from a study of blood T cell repertoires in COVID-19. In the study overall: Spain, Italy and the United States supplied samples that represented acute and convalescent COVID-19. Sources were T cells, B-cell-depleted T cells, or PBMCs; the material itself was cDNA or gDNA.

The V gene lost 6 bases and the J gene lost 2 bases, with 10 bases spanning the gap. The CDR3 spans 13 residues. Germline V gene data show CDR1 as SGHDN and CDR2 as FVKESK. This clone was recorded a few times. The authors' processing: Amplification of reference gene primers provided the estimated nucleated cell counts. The assay was immunoSEQ multiplex PCR, and TCRdb's table has in-frame clones only and misses some. For V, J and clone size, that table is used; D and trimming come from the DNA. The sample includes roughly 100,000 clones, roughly 84% of them seen just once. The sequence was obtained from a man aged 65 to 85 with active or convalescent COVID-19. The V gene is TRBV14, the J gene TRBJ2-5, with D tentatively TRBD1 (5 bases). Input material: peripheral blood. In DNA form, the CDR3 reads TGTGCCAGCAGTCGACAGTTGCAAGAGACCCAGTACTTC. Translated, it gives CASSRQLQETQYF. The complete variable domain, with remaining parts taken from reference TRBV14 and TRBJ2-5, reads EAGVTQFPSHSVIEKGQTVTLRCDPISGHDNLYWYRRVMGKEIKFLLHFVKESKQDESGMPNNRFLAERTGGTYSTLKVQPAELEDSGVYFCASSRQLQETQYFGPGTRLLVL.